These 27 T cell receptor beta chains originate from one sample sequenced in a study of T-cell memory formation after mild COVID-19. TCRdb used MiXCR to reprocess the 5' RACE reads, holding one entry per CDR3 protein. The sample records some 190,000 distinct CDR3 sequences, roughly 18% being singletons. What was sequenced was PBMCs or a T cell subset sorted from them (not recorded which). These receptors were obtained from an adult woman who had mild COVID-19 (a few samples of this study predate the infection). Cell type and time point are not known.

This clonotype was detected only a few times. The rearrangement joins TRBV12-3 or TRBV12-4 to TRBJ1-1; D perhaps matches TRBD1 (6 bases). The ends were cut back, 7 bases at V and 5 bases at J, with 17 bases in the middle. This CDR3 has 14 amino acids. Here the CDR3 DNA reads TGTGCCAGCACCCTAACGGGGGGCAGGACTGAAGCTTTCTTT. This sequence encodes CASTLTGGRTEAFF.

This CDR3 reads CASSFAPNTEAFF. DNA of the CDR3: TGTGCCAGCAGCTTCGCTCCGAACACTGAAGCTTTCTTT. The rearrangement uses TRBV13 and TRBJ1-1, with D hard to call. V dropped 3 bases and J dropped 1 base, with 6 bases sitting between them. CDR1 and CDR2 from the germline V gene are PRHDT and FYEKMQ (reference sequence). This CDR3 is built from 13 residues.

This clonotype was detected only a few times. The J gene is TRBJ1-1, the V gene TRBV2; maybe TRBD1 (6 bases). Trimming removed 6 bases at V and 1 base at J, with 9 bases between. This CDR3 region has 13 residues. Germline-derived CDR1 and CDR2 are SNHLY and FYNNEI. The DNA of the CDR3 is TGTGCCAGCAGGGTGGGACAGAACACTGAAGCTTTCTTT. Translation: CASRVGQNTEAFF.

This clonotype was seen more than once but under ten times. This chain joins TRBV18 and TRBJ2-3; 8 positions match TRBD1. With 1 base clipped from V and 6 bases from J, the junction kept 6 bases outside the gene matches. Germline loops: CDR1 KGHSH, CDR2 LQKENI. The CDR3 has 15 residues. The CDR3 region has the DNA TGTGCCAGCTCACCACTTCAGGGGGCAGCTGATACGCAGTATTTT. It is translated as CASSPLQGAADTQYF.

The J gene is TRBJ2-2, the V gene TRBV11-2; D is unclear. Trimming shortened V by 0 bases and J by 6 bases, and 14 bases separated the two germline ends. Germline V lookup: CDR1 SGHAT, CDR2 FQNNGV. This CDR3 has 16 amino acids. The CDR3 DNA follows: TGTGCCAGCAGCTTAGATTCCCAAAGCGTTCCCGGGGAGCTGTTTTTT. Residues: CASSLDSQSVPGELFF.

This clonotype was counted between two and nine times. This chain joins TRBV7-9 and TRBJ2-3, with unresolved D. V was trimmed by 6 bases and J by 0 bases, leaving 10 bases between them. There are 14 residues in the CDR3. CDR1 and CDR2 (germline): SEHNR, FQNEAQ (reference sequence). CDR3 in amino acids: CASSLQYSTDTQYF. The CDR3 nucleotides read TGTGCCAGCAGTTTACAGTATAGCACAGATACGCAGTATTTT.

This clonotype was observed a handful of times. V is TRBV6-6 and J is TRBJ2-1, with TRBD2 matching over 7 bases. J gave up 8 bases and V 8 bases, and 15 bases lay outside the gene matches. CDR1 and CDR2 from the germline V gene are MNHNY and SVGAGI (reference sequence). The CDR3 consists of 15 residues. CDR3 DNA: TGTGCCAGCTCTCCTGCCAGCGGGAAGAGGGATGAGCAGTTCTTC. This encodes CASSPASGKRDEQFF.

The V and J genes are TRBV18 and TRBJ1-5; 7 bases map to TRBD1. With V trimmed by 3 bases and J by 5 bases, 10 bases remained unmatched. Germline loops: CDR1 KGHSH, CDR2 LQKENI. The CDR3 consists of 16 residues. The CDR3 spells CASSPEMTGRDQPQHF. In nucleotides, the CDR3 is TGTGCCAGCTCACCGGAGATGACAGGGAGAGATCAGCCCCAGCATTTT.

The chain links TRBV4-1 to TRBJ2-5; 8 positions match TRBD2. The length of the CDR3 is 15 residues. Germline values: CDR1 MGHRA, CDR2 YSYEKL. The V gene end was trimmed by 3 bases and the J gene end by 1 base; junction bases not matched to a gene: 4. CDR3 region: CASSQHGTSQETQYF. The CDR3 DNA follows: TGCGCCAGCAGCCAGCACGGGACTAGCCAAGAGACCCAGTACTTC.

This clonotype was counted at least ten times. The rearrangement joins TRBV6-2 or TRBV6-3 to TRBJ2-7; D might be TRBD1 (5 bases). Germline V gene sequence: CDR1 MNHEY, CDR2 SVGEGT. The V and J ends lost 3 bases and 6 bases respectively, with 9 bases between them. The CDR3 loop spans 12 amino acids. This CDR3 reads CASSYGQSEQYF. The CDR3 DNA sequence: TGTGCCAGCAGTTATGGACAAAGCGAGCAGTACTTC.

This clonotype was detected ten times or more. V gene TRBV15 combines with J gene TRBJ1-6; no clear D. The germline CDR1 and CDR2 sequences are LNHNV and YYDKDF (reference sequence). With 3 bases removed from V and 6 bases from J, the gap between germline ends came to 6 bases. This CDR3 is 13 amino acids long. DNA of the CDR3: TGTGCCACCAGCAGGGATTCTAATTCACCCCTCCACTTT. Translation gives CATSRDSNSPLHF.

The rearrangement joins TRBV3-1 to TRBJ2-3; D gene uncertain. Germline V CDR1 and CDR2: LGHDT, YNNKEL (reference sequence). The ends were cut back, 2 bases at V and 5 bases at J, with 11 bases in the middle. CDR3 size: 14 residues. For the CDR3, the DNA is TGTGCCAGCAGCCAAAGGACCAGGATAGATACGCAGTATTTT. It is translated as CASSQRTRIDTQYF.

In this sample, this clonotype turned up a few times. This chain links TRBV11-2 with TRBJ2-2; D uncertain. The CDR3 length is 14 residues. V shed 6 bases and J shed 4 bases, with 12 bases lying between them. Germline V gives CDR1 SGHAT, CDR2 FQNNGV. CDR3 in amino acids: CASRNPTGTGELFF. CDR3 in DNA: TGTGCCAGCAGGAACCCCACCGGCACCGGGGAGCTGTTTTTT.

This clonotype was recorded a few times. The DNA for the CDR3 is TGCAGTGCTAGGCCGGAGGGCTATGGCTACACCTTC. Encoded protein: CSARPEGYGYTF. The chain employs TRBV20-1 and TRBJ1-2; D is uncertain. The CDR3 loop spans 12 amino acids. Trimming took off 3 bases at V and 4 bases at J, with 9 bases between the two ends. Per germline, CDR1 DFQATT and CDR2 SNEGSKA (reference sequence).

The chain joins TRBV6-5 to TRBJ1-1; the D gene is possibly TRBD1 (6 bases). The CDR3 length is 17 residues. Germline V gives CDR1 MNHEY, CDR2 SVGAGI. The germline V and J ends were trimmed by 2 bases and 8 bases, with 24 bases remaining between them. The CDR3 region has the DNA TGTGCCAGCAGTTACGTACCTTCCAGGTGGGGGGGCAGGGAAGCTTTCTTT. This translates into CASSYVPSRWGGREAFF.

This clonotype was counted only a few times. The V and J genes are TRBV12-3 or TRBV12-4 and TRBJ2-3; 8 bases are a match to TRBD2. The length of the CDR3 is 14 residues. Trimming removed 5 bases from V and 7 bases from J; junction bases left unmatched: 8. The CDR3 region is CASSPTGGLNTQYF. CDR3 nucleotides: TGTGCCAGCAGTCCGACGGGGGGGCTGAATACGCAGTATTTT.

The chain links TRBV6-4 to TRBJ2-1; 9 nucleotides match TRBD1. Per the germline V gene, CDR1 is MRHNA and CDR2 is SNTAGT. The ends lost 6 bases at V and 10 bases at J; junction bases unmatched: 10. CDR3 length: 14 residues. The CDR3 DNA reads as TGTGCCAGCAGGCCCGGGACAGGGACAGTAGAGCAGTTCTTC. Translated: CASRPGTGTVEQFF.

This clonotype showed up just a few times. The rearrangement links TRBV29-1 to TRBJ2-7; D is perhaps TRBD1 or TRBD2 (5 bases each). Trimming left V 6 bases short and J 6 bases short, with 15 bases between. This CDR3 region has 12 residues. In germline, CDR1 is SQVTM, CDR2 ANQGSEA. CDR3 bases: TGCAGCGTCACTAGGGGCATCGGCGAGCAGTACTTC. It yields the protein CSVTRGIGEQYF.

This clonotype was seen a few times. V usage is TRBV12-3 or TRBV12-4 and J usage is TRBJ1-1; 7 positions match TRBD1. J gave up 3 bases and V 5 bases, and 6 bases lay outside the gene matches. The CDR3 covers 14 residues. The CDR3 sequence is CASSRQGGDTEAFF. CDR3 coding DNA: TGTGCCAGCAGTAGACAGGGAGGAGACACTGAAGCTTTCTTT.

This chain joins TRBV2 and TRBJ1-2, with 7 bases fitting TRBD1. Trimming took 6 bases from V and 1 from J; bases not matched to a gene: 5. Germline CDR1 is SNHLY and CDR2 is FYNNEI. This CDR3 spans 14 amino acids. The CDR3 DNA reads TGTGCCAGCAGGGGACAGACAGTTAACTATGGCTACACCTTC. The encoded protein is CASRGQTVNYGYTF.

This clonotype was counted between two and nine times. The chain links TRBV18 to TRBJ1-6; unclear D gene. There are 14 residues in the CDR3. Trimming removed 2 bases at V and 7 bases at J, with 9 bases between. Germline CDR1 and CDR2: KGHSH and LQKENI. CDR3 sequence reads: CASSPGSGNSPLHF. CDR3 coding DNA: TGTGCCAGCTCACCAGGGTCGGGCAATTCACCCCTCCACTTT.

CDR3 bases: TGCGCCAGCAGCTTGGAGTGGCAGGGGGCTGGCTATGAGCAGTTCTTC. Amino acid sequence: CASSLEWQGAGYEQFF. V and J are TRBV5-1 and TRBJ2-1; the match to TRBD1 covers 8 bases. J was trimmed by 8 bases and V by 0 bases; bases with no gene match: 10. Germline lookup yields CDR1 SGHRS and CDR2 YFSETQ. The CDR3 has 16 amino acids.

The chain recombines TRBV3-1 with TRBJ1-2; no clear D gene. Trimming removed 0 bases at V and 2 bases at J, with 10 bases between. The CDR3 has 15 amino acids. Germline-derived CDR1 and CDR2 are LGHDT and YNNKEL (reference sequence). The CDR3 protein is CASSQDRKRNYGYTF. CDR3 bases: TGTGCCAGCAGCCAAGATCGCAAAAGGAACTATGGCTACACCTTC. Based on the CDR3 plus reference TRBV3-1 and TRBJ1-2, the full variable domain is DTAVSQTPKYLVTQMGNDKSIKCEQNLGHDTMYWYKQDSKKFLKIMFSYNNKELIINETVPNRFSPKSPDKAHLNLHINSLELGDSAVYFCASSQDRKRNYGYTFGSGTRLTVV.

This clonotype has a count of ten or more. The chain recombines TRBV12-3 or TRBV12-4 with TRBJ1-2; no firm D call. The CDR3 extends over 14 amino acids. Trimming removed 6 bases at V and 3 bases at J, with 14 bases between. CDR3 sequence: CASSLVGTDYGYTF. The CDR3 DNA follows: TGTGCCAGCAGCCTGGTAGGCACGGACTATGGCTACACCTTC.

This clonotype came up many times. V gene TRBV29-1 combines with J gene TRBJ1-2; D is perhaps TRBD1 (6 bases). Germline V gene data show CDR1 as SQVTM and CDR2 as ANQGSEA. V was cut by 1 base and J by 4 bases, with 19 bases left in between. The CDR3 totals 16 residues. The CDR3: CSVEAEWRGISYGYTF. Here the CDR3 DNA reads TGCAGCGTTGAAGCGGAATGGAGGGGGATTAGCTATGGCTACACCTTC. Based on the CDR3 plus reference TRBV29-1 and TRBJ1-2, the full variable domain is SAVISQKPSRDICQRGTSLTIQCQVDSQVTMMFWYRQQPGQSLTLIATANQGSEATYESGFVIDKFPISRPNLTFSTLTVSNMSPEDSSIYLCSVEAEWRGISYGYTFGSGTRLTVV.

The J gene is TRBJ1-2, the V gene TRBV7-2, with D perhaps matching TRBD1 (5 bases). The germline V gene has CDR1 SGHTA and CDR2 FQGNSA. There are 14 residues in the CDR3. V lost 5 bases to trimming and J lost 4 bases, with 14 bases between them. This chain's CDR3 is CASSRIGESYGYTF. CDR3 DNA sequence: TGTGCCAGCAGCAGGATAGGGGAGTCCTATGGCTACACCTTC.

This clonotype was counted many times. The chain links TRBV29-1 to TRBJ2-7; D remains unclear. Germline values: CDR1 SQVTM, CDR2 ANQGSEA. V was cut by 7 bases and J by 2 bases, with 12 bases left in between. The CDR3 is 12 residues long. The CDR3 DNA follows: TGCAGCGGATGGACGGCGACCTACGAGCAGTACTTC. This translates into CSGWTATYEQYF.